This T cell receptor (beta chain) was sequenced for a study of a mutant IDH1 vaccine in newly diagnosed glioma. Study at large: Treated patients comprised about 60% males and roughly 40% females, mean age about 44 years. V12 came at week 35, V13 at week 47.

Time point specified: week 47, end of study. Mutant IDH1 20-mer peptide, at 300 ug, made up each vaccine dose, with topical imiquimod. In weeks 1, 3, 5, 7, 11, 15, 19 and 23, patients were vaccinated. About this clone: Its antigen is not known.

CDR3 length: 17 amino acids. V trimming: 10 bases; J trimming: 2 bases; junction bases outside the gene matches: 14. Germline CDR1 is LNHDA and CDR2 is SQIVND (reference sequence). Profiling relied on immunoSEQ multiplex PCR, and the TCRdb table lists in-frame clones only, not all of them. This sample has tens of thousands of clones, with 70% to 85% found just once. This sequence originates from a middle-aged man with glioma. The chain combines TRBV19 with TRBJ2-2; 9 positions match TRBD2. The sequencing used PBMCs, collected from a glioma patient whose treatment included an IDH1 peptide vaccine. The CDR3 reads CATKQIASGTNTGELFF. The CDR3 DNA is TGTGCCACCAAGCAAATCGCTAGCGGGACTAACACCGGGGAGCTGTTTTTT.